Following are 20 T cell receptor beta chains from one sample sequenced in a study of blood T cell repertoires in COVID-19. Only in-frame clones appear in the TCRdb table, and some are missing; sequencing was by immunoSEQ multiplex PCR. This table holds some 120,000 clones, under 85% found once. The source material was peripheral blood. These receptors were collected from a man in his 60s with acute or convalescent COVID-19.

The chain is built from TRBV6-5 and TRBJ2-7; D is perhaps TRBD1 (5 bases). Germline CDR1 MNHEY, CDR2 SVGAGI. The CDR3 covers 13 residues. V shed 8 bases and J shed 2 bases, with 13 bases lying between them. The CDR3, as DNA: TGTGCCAGCGGGGCACCAACCACCTACGAGCAGTACTTC. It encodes CASGAPTTYEQYF.

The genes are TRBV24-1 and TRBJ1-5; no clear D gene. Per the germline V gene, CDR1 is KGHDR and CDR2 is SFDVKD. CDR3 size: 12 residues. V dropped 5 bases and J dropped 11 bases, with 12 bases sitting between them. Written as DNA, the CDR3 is TGTGCCACCAGTGGGTCACTCGGGGCCCAGCATTTT. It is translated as CATSGSLGAQHF.

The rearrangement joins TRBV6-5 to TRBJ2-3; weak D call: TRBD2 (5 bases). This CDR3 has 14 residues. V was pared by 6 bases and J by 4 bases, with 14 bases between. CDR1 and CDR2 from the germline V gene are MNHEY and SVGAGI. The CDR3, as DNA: TGTGCCAGCAGACCTCAACTAGTTTCAGATACGCAGTATTTT. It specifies CASRPQLVSDTQYF.

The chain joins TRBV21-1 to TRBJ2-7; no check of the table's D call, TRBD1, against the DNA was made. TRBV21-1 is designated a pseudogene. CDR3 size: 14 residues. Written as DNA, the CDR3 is TGTGCCAGCAGCAACAGGGGGTACGGTTACGAGCAGTACTTC. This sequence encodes CASSNRGYGYEQYF.

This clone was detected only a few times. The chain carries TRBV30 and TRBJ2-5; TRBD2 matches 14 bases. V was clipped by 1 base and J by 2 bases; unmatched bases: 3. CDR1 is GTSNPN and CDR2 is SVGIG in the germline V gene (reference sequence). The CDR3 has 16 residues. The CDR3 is CAWSGLAGGAQETQYF. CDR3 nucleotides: TGTGCCTGGAGTGGACTAGCGGGGGGGGCTCAAGAGACCCAGTACTTC.

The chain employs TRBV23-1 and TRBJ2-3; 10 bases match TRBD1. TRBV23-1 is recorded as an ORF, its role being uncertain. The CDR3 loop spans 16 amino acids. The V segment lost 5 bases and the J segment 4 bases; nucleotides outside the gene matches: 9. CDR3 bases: TGCGCCAGCAGTGGGAGGGACAGGGGACATGCAGATACGCAGTATTTT. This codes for CASSGRDRGHADTQYF.

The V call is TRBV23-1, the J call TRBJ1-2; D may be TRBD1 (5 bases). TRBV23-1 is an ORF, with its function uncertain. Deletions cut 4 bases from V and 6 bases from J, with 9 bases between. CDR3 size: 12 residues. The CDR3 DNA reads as TGCGCCAGCAGTCGGGGGGTGCATGGCTACACCTTC. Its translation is CASSRGVHGYTF.

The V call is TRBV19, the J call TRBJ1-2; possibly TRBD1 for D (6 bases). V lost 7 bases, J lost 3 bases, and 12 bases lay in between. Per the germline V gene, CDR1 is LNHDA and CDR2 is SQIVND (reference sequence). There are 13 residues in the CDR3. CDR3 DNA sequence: TGTGCCAGTACCGGGACATCGGACTATGGCTACACCTTC. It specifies CASTGTSDYGYTF.

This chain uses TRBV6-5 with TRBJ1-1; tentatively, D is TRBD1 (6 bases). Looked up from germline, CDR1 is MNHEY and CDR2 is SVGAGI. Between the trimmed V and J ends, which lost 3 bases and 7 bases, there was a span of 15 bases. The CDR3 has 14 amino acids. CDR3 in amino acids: CASSYGGARSEAFF. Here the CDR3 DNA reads TGTGCCAGCAGTTATGGGGGGGCGCGGAGTGAAGCTTTCTTT.

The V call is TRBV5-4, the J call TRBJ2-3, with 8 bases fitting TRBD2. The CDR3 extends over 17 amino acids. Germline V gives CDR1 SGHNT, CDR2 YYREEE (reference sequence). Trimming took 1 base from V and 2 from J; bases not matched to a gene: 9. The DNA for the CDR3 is TGTGCCAGCAGCTTGTTCGGGGGGGAGGTCCTCACAGATACGCAGTATTTT. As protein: CASSLFGGEVLTDTQYF.

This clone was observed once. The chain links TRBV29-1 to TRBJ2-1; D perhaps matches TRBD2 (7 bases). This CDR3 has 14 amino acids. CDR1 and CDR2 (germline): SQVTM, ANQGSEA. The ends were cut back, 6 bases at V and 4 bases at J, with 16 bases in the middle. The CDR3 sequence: CSVRGGVGYNEQFF. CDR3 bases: TGCAGCGTGAGGGGGGGAGTAGGGTACAATGAGCAGTTCTTC.

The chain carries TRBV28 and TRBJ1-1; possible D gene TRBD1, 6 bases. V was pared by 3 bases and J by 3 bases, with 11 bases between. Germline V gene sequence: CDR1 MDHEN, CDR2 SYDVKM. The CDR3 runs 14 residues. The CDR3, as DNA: TGTGCCAGCAGTTTTCATAGGGGGTACACTGAAGCTTTCTTT. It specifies CASSFHRGYTEAFF.

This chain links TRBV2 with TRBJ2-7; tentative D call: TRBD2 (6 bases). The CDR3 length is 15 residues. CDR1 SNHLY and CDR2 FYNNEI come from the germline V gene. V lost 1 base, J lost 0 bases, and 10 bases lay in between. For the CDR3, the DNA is TGTGCCAGCAGTGAAGGGAGGGCGTTCTCCTACGAGCAGTACTTC. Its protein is CASSEGRAFSYEQYF.

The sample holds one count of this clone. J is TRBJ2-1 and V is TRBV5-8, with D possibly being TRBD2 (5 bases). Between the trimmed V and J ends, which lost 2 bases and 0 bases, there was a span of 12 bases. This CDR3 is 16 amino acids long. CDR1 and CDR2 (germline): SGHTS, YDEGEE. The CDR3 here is CASSFRGLSSYNEQFF. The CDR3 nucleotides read TGTGCCAGCAGCTTTCGGGGTTTGAGCTCCTACAATGAGCAGTTCTTC.

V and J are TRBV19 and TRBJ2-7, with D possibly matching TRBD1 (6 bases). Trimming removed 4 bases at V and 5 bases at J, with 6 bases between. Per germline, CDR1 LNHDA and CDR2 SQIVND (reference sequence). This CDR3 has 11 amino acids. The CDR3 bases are TGTGCCAGTAGTACAGGGGACGAGCAGTACTTC. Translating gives CASSTGDEQYF.

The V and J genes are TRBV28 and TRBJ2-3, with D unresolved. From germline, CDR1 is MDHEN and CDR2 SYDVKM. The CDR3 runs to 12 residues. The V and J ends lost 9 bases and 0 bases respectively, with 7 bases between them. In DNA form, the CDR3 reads TGTGCCAGTCAGGATAGCACAGATACGCAGTATTTT. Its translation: CASQDSTDTQYF.

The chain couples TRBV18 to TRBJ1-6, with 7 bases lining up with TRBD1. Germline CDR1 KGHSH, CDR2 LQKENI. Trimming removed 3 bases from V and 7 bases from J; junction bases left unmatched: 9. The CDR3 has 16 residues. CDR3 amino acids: CASSPNPGTVNSPLHF. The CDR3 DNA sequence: TGTGCCAGCTCACCTAATCCCGGGACAGTGAATTCACCCCTCCACTTT.

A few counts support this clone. The CDR3 is CASSLGGRQGGEAFF. CDR3 in DNA: TGTGCCAGCAGCTTAGGAGGTAGACAGGGAGGCGAAGCTTTCTTT. The chain uses TRBV7-9 and TRBJ1-1; 7 bases line up with TRBD1. This CDR3 contains 15 residues. V shed 1 base and J 8 bases; nucleotides not matched to a gene: 10. Germline assignment: CDR1 SEHNR and CDR2 FQNEAQ (reference sequence).

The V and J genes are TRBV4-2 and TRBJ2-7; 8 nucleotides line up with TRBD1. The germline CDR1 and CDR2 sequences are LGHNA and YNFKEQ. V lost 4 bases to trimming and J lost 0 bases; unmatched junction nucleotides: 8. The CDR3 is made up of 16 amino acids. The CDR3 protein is CASSRTGQGSSYEQYF. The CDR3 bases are TGTGCCAGCAGCCGGACCGGACAGGGCAGCTCCTACGAGCAGTACTTC.

In nucleotides, the CDR3 is TGTGCCAGCAGCTTGGCGAACAGGGTGGCCTACAATGAGCAGTTCTTC. It specifies CASSLANRVAYNEQFF. The rearrangement joins TRBV5-5 to TRBJ2-1, with D possibly matching TRBD1 (6 bases). The CDR3 has 16 amino acids. Germline V gives CDR1 SGHKS, CDR2 YYEKEE (reference sequence). Trimming stripped 0 bases from V and 2 bases from J, with 12 bases between.